The 16 T cell receptor beta chains below were found in one sample sequenced in a study of blood T cell repertoires in COVID-19. TCRdb's copy holds only in-frame clones and misses some; the assay was immunoSEQ multiplex PCR. Of 250,000 to 300,000 clones in the sample, about nine tenths were seen once. Sequencing input: PBMCs or T cells enriched from blood (not recorded which). Receptor source: a man aged 18 to 30 who had recovered from COVID-19.

V and J are TRBV18 and TRBJ1-5; no reliable D call. CDR1 and CDR2 (germline): KGHSH, LQKENI. This CDR3 comprises 14 residues. V was trimmed by 2 bases and J by 0 bases, leaving 5 bases between them. The CDR3 reads CASSPSDSNQPQHF. The CDR3, as DNA: TGTGCCAGCTCACCAAGCGATAGCAATCAGCCCCAGCATTTT.

The CDR3 coding sequence is TGTGCCAGCAGGGGGGCAGCTAACTATGGCTACACCTTC. Its protein product is CASRGAANYGYTF. This chain joins TRBV25-1 and TRBJ1-2, with a possible D match to TRBD1 (6 bases). V lost 6 bases, J lost 0 bases, and 8 bases lay in between. Germline loops: CDR1 MGHDK, CDR2 SYGVNS. This CDR3 has 13 amino acids.

This clone was counted only a few times. The V gene is TRBV5-8, the J gene TRBJ1-1, with D uncertain. Germline CDR1 SGHTS, CDR2 YDEGEE. V gave up 4 bases and J gave up 0 bases, with 10 bases separating them. The CDR3 is 14 residues long. The CDR3 is CASSPTWLNTEAFF. The CDR3, as DNA: TGTGCCAGCAGCCCTACCTGGTTGAACACTGAAGCTTTCTTT.

This clone was counted once. The chain employs TRBV5-4 and TRBJ2-5; TRBD2 agrees at 8 bases. The V gene's germline CDR1 is SGHNT and CDR2 YYREEE (reference sequence). V was pared by 3 bases and J by 1 base, with 5 bases of the junction left unmatched. The CDR3 consists of 15 residues. CDR3 region: CASSSGTRVQETQYF. The CDR3, as DNA: TGTGCCAGCAGCTCGGGGACTAGGGTCCAAGAGACCCAGTACTTC.

The chain couples TRBV6-1 to TRBJ1-5; possibly TRBD1 for D (6 bases). This CDR3 is 16 amino acids long. Germline V gene sequence: CDR1 MNHNS, CDR2 SASEGT. Trimming took 3 bases from V and 6 from J, leaving 18 bases between them. The chain's CDR3 is CASSDSGKGGIQPQHF. CDR3 DNA sequence: TGTGCCAGCAGTGATAGTGGGAAGGGGGGGATTCAGCCCCAGCATTTT.

The rearrangement joins TRBV21-1 to TRBJ2-1; TRBD2, the D gene given by the table, was not confirmed from the DNA. TRBV21-1 is labeled a pseudogene. The length of the CDR3 is 17 residues. The CDR3 region has the DNA TGTGCCAGCAGCAAGCGCGTGAACTCATGTTATTTGCATGAGCAGTTCTTC. Encoded protein: CASSKRVNSCYLHEQFF.

This clone showed up just a few times. J is TRBJ1-1 and V is TRBV27; tentatively, D is TRBD1 (6 bases). The V and J ends lost 7 bases and 1 base respectively, with 13 bases between them. The CDR3 is 14 residues long. Germline CDR1 MNHEY, CDR2 SMNVEV (reference sequence). CDR3 amino acids: CASNPRQANTEAFF. In DNA, the CDR3 is TGTGCCAGCAATCCCAGACAGGCGAACACTGAAGCTTTCTTT.

The chain uses TRBV5-1 and TRBJ2-7; 8 positions agree with TRBD1. In germline, CDR1 is SGHRS, CDR2 YFSETQ. This CDR3 has 15 residues. Trimming cost V 0 bases and J 3 bases; bases outside gene matches: 5. This chain's CDR3 is CASSLGGTGHYEQYF. As DNA, the CDR3 is TGCGCCAGCAGCTTGGGGGGGACAGGCCACTACGAGCAGTACTTC.

The rearrangement links TRBV19 to TRBJ2-1; 8 bases are a match to TRBD2. The germline gives CDR1 LNHDA, CDR2 SQIVND (reference sequence). The CDR3 totals 15 residues. The J segment lost 6 bases and the V segment lost 6 bases, leaving 10 bases of the junction unmatched. CDR3 amino acids: CASSTAGLDLNEQFF. In DNA form, the CDR3 reads TGTGCCAGTAGCACGGCGGGACTAGACCTCAATGAGCAGTTCTTC.

For this clone: One junction end disagrees with the germline gene, perhaps due to a read error. This chain joins TRBV14 and TRBJ2-7; 7 bases fit TRBD1. Germline V lookup: CDR1 SGHDN, CDR2 FVKESK. The CDR3 has 15 residues. Here the CDR3 reads CASSQRGGFSSEQYF. CDR3 DNA: TGTGCCAGCAGCCAAAGAGGGGGCTTCTCCTCCGAGCAGTACTTC.

The chain joins TRBV11-3 to TRBJ2-5, with TRBD2 identical over 9 bases. This CDR3 is 17 amino acids long. V lost 5 bases to trimming and J lost 4 bases; unmatched junction nucleotides: 14. Germline V CDR1 and CDR2: SGHNT, YENEEA. CDR3 loop: CASSPDPTREGLETQYF. The DNA of the CDR3 is TGTGCCAGCAGCCCAGACCCCACGCGGGAGGGCCTAGAGACCCAGTACTTC.

The chain carries TRBV7-2 and TRBJ2-5, with D possibly being TRBD2 (5 bases). The V and J ends lost 3 bases and 2 bases respectively, with 7 bases between them. Per germline, CDR1 SGHTA and CDR2 FQGNSA. The CDR3 loop spans 13 amino acids. CDR3 sequence reads: CASSFRGQETQYF. Here the CDR3 DNA reads TGTGCCAGCAGCTTTCGGGGACAAGAGACCCAGTACTTC.

V gene TRBV19 combines with J gene TRBJ1-5; 10 nucleotides line up with TRBD1. Germline CDR1 LNHDA, CDR2 SQIVND (reference sequence). Losses at the gene ends were 9 bases for V and 4 bases for J; bases not matched to a gene: 12. The CDR3 runs to 16 residues. The CDR3 spells CASTSDGTGVNQPQHF. CDR3 nucleotide sequence: TGTGCCAGCACTTCCGATGGGACAGGGGTGAATCAGCCCCAGCATTTT.

The rearrangement links TRBV7-9 to TRBJ2-7; possible D gene TRBD1, 5 bases. The germline V gene has CDR1 SEHNR and CDR2 FQNEAQ (reference sequence). The CDR3 contains 13 residues. V gave up 5 bases and J gave up 1 base, with 9 bases separating them. The CDR3 DNA sequence: TGTGCCAGCAGCATCGCAGGGTCCTACGAGCAGTACTTC. This gives the protein CASSIAGSYEQYF.

This clone has only one observation. The chain links TRBV5-4 to TRBJ2-1; 7 positions match TRBD2. The germline V gene encodes CDR1 SGHNT and CDR2 YYREEE (reference sequence). The V segment lost 2 bases and the J segment 15 bases; nucleotides outside the gene matches: 14. The CDR3 sequence is 14 residues long. For the CDR3, the DNA is TGTGCCAGCAGCTTTGGTGGGGGGAGGGCCTCTCGGTTCTTC. Translation gives CASSFGGGRASRFF.

This clone has a single count. The J gene is TRBJ1-2, the V gene TRBV3-1 (or the pseudogene TRBV3-2); D call uncertain. V was pared by 0 bases and J by 8 bases, with 13 bases between. The length of the CDR3 is 14 residues. In germline, CDR1 is LGHDT, CDR2 YNNKEL (reference sequence). CDR3 sequence: CASSQDTGIYGYTF. The CDR3 DNA follows: TGTGCCAGCAGCCAAGATACGGGGATTTACGGCTACACCTTC.